These T cell receptor beta chains were read from a single sample in a study of response to subunit inactivated influenza vaccine. TCRdb independently ran MiXCR on the RT-PCR reads; one entry per CDR3 protein. This sample has hundreds of thousands of distinct CDR3 sequences, with roughly 12% found just once. Another study also made use of these data, one on T cells expressing NK-cell markers.

The specimen was PBMCs from blood, collected on the day of vaccination. The receptor set was obtained from a man aged 45 to 65 who received an inactivated influenza vaccine. CDR3s include the opening cysteine and the closing phenylalanine or tryptophan. Each record gives: D gene, J gene, V gene, clone size, CDR3 protein, CDR3 DNA. A D gene is named only where the DNA matches it firmly. Only part of the rows carry a size: once, few, many, or a class if the clone is expanded.

>.|TRBJ2-3|TRBV4-2|many
CASSQDKRRTDTQYF
TGTGCCAGCAGCCAAGACAAGCGTCGCACAGATACGCAGTATTTT
>.|TRBJ2-1|TRBV9|many
CASSVDVSPNEQFF
TGTGCCAGCAGCGTAGACGTCAGCCCCAATGAGCAGTTCTTC
>.|TRBJ2-7|TRBV7-8|few
CASSLGWGAEDEQYF
TGTGCCAGCAGCTTAGGGTGGGGGGCGGAGGACGAGCAGTACTTC
>.|TRBJ2-3|TRBV9|.
CASSSTEGAIGDTQYF
TGTGCCAGCAGCTCTACGGAGGGAGCTATTGGGGATACGCAGTATTTT
>TRBD2|TRBJ2-5|TRBV4-2|few
CASSRGIGGGLQETQYF
TGTGCCAGCAGTCGAGGGATAGGCGGGGGGTTACAAGAGACCCAGTACTTC
>.|TRBJ2-7|TRBV29-1|.
CSAGAGTPGSYEQYF
TGCAGCGCGGGAGCTGGGACACCCGGCTCCTACGAGCAGTACTTC
>.|TRBJ2-2|TRBV12-3/TRBV12-4|many
CASSLIQGGTGELFF
TGTGCCAGCAGTTTAATACAGGGTGGAACCGGGGAGCTGTTTTTT
>.|TRBJ2-7|TRBV7-9|.
CASKGSGPSEQYF
TGTGCCAGCAAAGGGTCAGGGCCTAGCGAGCAGTACTTC
>.|TRBJ2-1|TRBV29-1|.
CSVDSVNYNEQFF
TGCAGCGTTGATAGCGTTAACTACAATGAGCAGTTCTTC
>.|TRBJ2-7|TRBV12-3/TRBV12-4|.
CASSFRGGEEQYF
TGTGCCAGCAGTTTTCGAGGTGGCGAAGAGCAGTACTTC
>.|TRBJ2-7|TRBV20-1|few
CSANRAGFPAYEQYF
TGCAGTGCCAATAGGGCCGGGTTCCCGGCCTACGAGCAGTACTTC
>TRBD2|TRBJ2-3|TRBV29-1|.
CSVAKRLAKDTQYF
TGCAGCGTTGCAAAGCGACTAGCAAAAGATACGCAGTATTTT
>TRBD1|TRBJ1-1|TRBV7-8|.
CASRSVTGSGAGTEAFF
TGTGCCAGCAGGTCCGTGACAGGGAGTGGGGCGGGCACTGAAGCTTTCTTT
>TRBD1|TRBJ1-2|TRBV20-1|few
CSASNFGDRDYGYTF
TGCAGTGCTAGTAACTTTGGGGACAGGGACTATGGCTACACCTTC
>.|TRBJ2-3|TRBV6-5|few
CASSYRRRTDTQYF
TGTGCCAGCAGTTATCGAAGACGCACAGATACGCAGTATTTT
>.|TRBJ2-7|TRBV2|.
CASKPEFHEQYF
TGTGCCAGCAAACCGGAGTTCCACGAGCAGTACTTC
>TRBD1|TRBJ2-7|TRBV29-1|.
CSVEGQGFHEQYF
TGCAGCGTTGAAGGACAGGGATTCCACGAGCAGTACTTC
>TRBD1|TRBJ2-3|TRBV6-1|.
CASAKWTGQGDTQYF
TGTGCCAGCGCAAAGTGGACAGGTCAAGGAGATACGCAGTATTTT
>TRBD1|TRBJ1-1|TRBV12-3/TRBV12-4|.
CASNRRRTGQLTFF
TGTGCCAGCAACCGCAGACGGACAGGGCAATTGACTTTCTTT
>.|TRBJ1-1|TRBV12-3/TRBV12-4|few
CASSALGADTEAFF
TGTGCCAGCAGTGCCTTGGGGGCAGACACTGAAGCTTTCTTT
>.|TRBJ1-5|TRBV2|.
CASSPGTRDQPQHF
TGTGCCAGCAGCCCCGGGACAAGGGATCAGCCCCAGCATTTT
>.|TRBJ2-2|TRBV3-1|.
CASSQRGAYTGELFF
TGTGCCAGCAGCCAGAGAGGGGCCTACACCGGGGAGCTGTTTTTT
>TRBD2|TRBJ2-1|TRBV4-2|few
CASSQVVAGGDNEQFF
TGTGCCAGCAGCCAAGTGGTGGCGGGGGGGGACAATGAGCAGTTCTTC
>TRBD1|TRBJ1-2|TRBV28|many
CASKLRAQGYYGYTF
TGTGCCAGCAAACTACGGGCACAGGGGTACTATGGCTACACCTTC
>TRBD1|TRBJ1-5|TRBV6-2/TRBV6-3|.
CASSYGTGGAGRRNQPQHF
TGTGCCAGCAGTTACGGGACAGGGGGCGCGGGTCGCCGCAATCAGCCCCAGCATTTT
>.|TRBJ2-5|TRBV5-1|.
CASSFDGTKETQYF
TGCGCCAGCAGCTTCGACGGGACGAAAGAGACCCAGTACTTC
>.|TRBJ2-1|TRBV7-6|.
CASSLDIYNEQFF
TGTGCCAGCAGCTTAGATATCTACAATGAGCAGTTCTTC